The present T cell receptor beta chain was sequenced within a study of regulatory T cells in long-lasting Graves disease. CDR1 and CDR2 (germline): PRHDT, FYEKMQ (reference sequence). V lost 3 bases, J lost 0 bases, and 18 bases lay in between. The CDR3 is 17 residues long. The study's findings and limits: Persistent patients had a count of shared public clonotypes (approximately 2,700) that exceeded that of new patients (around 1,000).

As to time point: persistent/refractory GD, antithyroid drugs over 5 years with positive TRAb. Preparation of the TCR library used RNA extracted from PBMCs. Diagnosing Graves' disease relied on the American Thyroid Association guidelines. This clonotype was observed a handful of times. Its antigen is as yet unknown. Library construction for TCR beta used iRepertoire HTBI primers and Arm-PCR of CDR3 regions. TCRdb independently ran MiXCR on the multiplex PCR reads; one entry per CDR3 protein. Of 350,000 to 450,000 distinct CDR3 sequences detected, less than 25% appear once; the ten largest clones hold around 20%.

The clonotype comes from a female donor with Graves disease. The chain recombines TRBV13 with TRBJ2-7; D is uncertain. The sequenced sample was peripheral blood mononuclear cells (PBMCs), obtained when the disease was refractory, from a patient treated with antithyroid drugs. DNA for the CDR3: TGTGCCAGCAGCTTTTTCCGACAAGACCATAGCTCCTACGAGCAGTACTTC. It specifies CASSFFRQDHSSYEQYF.